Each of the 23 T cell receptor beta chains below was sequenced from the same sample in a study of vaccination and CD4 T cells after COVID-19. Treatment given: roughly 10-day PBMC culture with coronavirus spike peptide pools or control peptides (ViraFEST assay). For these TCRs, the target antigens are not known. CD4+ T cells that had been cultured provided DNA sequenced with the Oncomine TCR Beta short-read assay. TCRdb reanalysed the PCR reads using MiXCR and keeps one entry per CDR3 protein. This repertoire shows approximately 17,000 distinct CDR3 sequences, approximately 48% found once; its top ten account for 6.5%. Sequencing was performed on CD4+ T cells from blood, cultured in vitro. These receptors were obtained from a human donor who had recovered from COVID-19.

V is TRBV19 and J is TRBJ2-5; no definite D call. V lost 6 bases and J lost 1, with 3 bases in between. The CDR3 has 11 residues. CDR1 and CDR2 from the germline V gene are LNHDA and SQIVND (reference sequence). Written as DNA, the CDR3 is TGTGCCAGTAGCCTCCAAGAGACCCAGTACTTC. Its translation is CASSLQETQYF.

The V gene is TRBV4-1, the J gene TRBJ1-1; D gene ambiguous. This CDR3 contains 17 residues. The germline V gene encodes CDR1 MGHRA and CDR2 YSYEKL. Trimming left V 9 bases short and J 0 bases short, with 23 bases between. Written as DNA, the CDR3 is TGCGCCAGTAAACCTAACGCCATACGGGCCTTGAACACTGAAGCTTTCTTT. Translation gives CASKPNAIRALNTEAFF.

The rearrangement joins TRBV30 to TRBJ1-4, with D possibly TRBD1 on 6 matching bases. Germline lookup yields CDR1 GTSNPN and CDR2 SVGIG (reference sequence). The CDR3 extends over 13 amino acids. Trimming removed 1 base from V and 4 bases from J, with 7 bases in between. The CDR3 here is CAWSDRDNEKLFF. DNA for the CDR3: TGTGCCTGGAGTGACAGGGATAATGAAAAACTGTTTTTT.

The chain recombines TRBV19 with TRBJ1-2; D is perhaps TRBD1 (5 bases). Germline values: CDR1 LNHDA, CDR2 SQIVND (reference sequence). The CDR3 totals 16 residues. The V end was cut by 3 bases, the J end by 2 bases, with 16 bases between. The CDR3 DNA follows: TGTGCCAGTAGTATTTTTTACGGGACGGTGAACTATGGCTACACCTTC. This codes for CASSIFYGTVNYGYTF.

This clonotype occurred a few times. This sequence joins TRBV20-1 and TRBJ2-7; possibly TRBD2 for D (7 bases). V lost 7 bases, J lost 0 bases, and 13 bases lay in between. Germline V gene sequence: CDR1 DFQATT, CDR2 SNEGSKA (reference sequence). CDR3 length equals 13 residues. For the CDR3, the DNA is TGCAGTGTTCCGCGGGGGCTCTCCTACGAGCAGTACTTC. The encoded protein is CSVPRGLSYEQYF.

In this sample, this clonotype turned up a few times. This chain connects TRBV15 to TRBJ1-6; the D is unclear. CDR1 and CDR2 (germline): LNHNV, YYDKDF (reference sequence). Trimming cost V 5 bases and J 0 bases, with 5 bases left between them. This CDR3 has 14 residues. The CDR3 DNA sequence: TGTGCCACCAGCGGGAGCTCCTATAATTCACCCCTCCACTTT. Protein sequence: CATSGSSYNSPLHF.

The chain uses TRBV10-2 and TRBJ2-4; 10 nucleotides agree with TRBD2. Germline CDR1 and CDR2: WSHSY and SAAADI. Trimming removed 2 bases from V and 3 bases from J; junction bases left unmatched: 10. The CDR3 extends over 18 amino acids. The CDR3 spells CASSERLAGPKFKNIQYF. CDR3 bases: TGCGCCAGCAGTGAGCGACTAGCGGGCCCCAAATTCAAAAACATTCAGTACTTC.

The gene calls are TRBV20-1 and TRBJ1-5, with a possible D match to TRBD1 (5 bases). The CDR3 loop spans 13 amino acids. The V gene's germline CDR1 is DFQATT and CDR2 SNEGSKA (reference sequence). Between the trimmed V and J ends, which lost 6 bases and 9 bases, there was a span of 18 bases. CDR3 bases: TGCAGTGCCCCCGGACAAGCTGGGGGGCCCCAGCATTTT. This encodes CSAPGQAGGPQHF.

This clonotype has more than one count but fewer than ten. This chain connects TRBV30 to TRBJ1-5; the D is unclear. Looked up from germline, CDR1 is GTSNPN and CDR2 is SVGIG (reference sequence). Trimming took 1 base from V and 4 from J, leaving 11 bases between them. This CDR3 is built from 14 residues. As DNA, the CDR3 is TGTGCCTGGAGTGGGGTCCGGGTTAATCAGCCCCAGCATTTT. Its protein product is CAWSGVRVNQPQHF. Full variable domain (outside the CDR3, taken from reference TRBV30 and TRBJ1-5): SQTIHQWPATLVQPVGSPLSLECTVEGTSNPNLYWYRQAAGRGLQLLFYSVGIGQISSEVPQNLSASRPQDRQFILSSKKLLLSDSGFYLCAWSGVRVNQPQHFGDGTRLSIL.

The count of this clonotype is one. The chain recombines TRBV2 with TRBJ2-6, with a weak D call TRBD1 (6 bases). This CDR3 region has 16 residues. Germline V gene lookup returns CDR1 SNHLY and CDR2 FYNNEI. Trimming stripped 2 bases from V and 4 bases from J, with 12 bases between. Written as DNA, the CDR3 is TGTGCCAGCAGTGAATTAGGGGGTGACGGGGCCAACGTCCTGACTTTC. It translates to CASSELGGDGANVLTF.

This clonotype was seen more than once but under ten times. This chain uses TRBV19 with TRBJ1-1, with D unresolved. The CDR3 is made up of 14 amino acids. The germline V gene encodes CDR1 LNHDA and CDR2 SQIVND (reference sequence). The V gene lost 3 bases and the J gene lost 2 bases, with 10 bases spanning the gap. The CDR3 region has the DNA TGTGCCAGTAGTATCCAGGCCCTAAACACTGAAGCTTTCTTT. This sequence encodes CASSIQALNTEAFF.

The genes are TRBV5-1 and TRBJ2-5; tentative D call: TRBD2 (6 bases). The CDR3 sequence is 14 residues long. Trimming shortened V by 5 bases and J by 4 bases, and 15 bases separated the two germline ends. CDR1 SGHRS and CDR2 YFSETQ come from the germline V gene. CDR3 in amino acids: CASSWGGRGETQYF. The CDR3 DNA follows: TGCGCCAGCAGTTGGGGCGGGCGGGGAGAGACCCAGTACTTC.

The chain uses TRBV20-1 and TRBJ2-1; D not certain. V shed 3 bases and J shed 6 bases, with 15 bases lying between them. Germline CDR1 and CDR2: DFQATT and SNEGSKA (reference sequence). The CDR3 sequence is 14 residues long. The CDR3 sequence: CSASRSGVGNEQFF. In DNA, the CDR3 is TGCAGTGCTAGTCGGTCAGGTGTGGGCAATGAGCAGTTCTTC.

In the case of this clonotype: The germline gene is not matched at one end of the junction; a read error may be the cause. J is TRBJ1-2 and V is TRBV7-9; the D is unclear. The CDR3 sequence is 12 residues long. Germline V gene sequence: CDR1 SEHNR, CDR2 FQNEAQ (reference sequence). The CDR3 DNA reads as TGTGCCAGCAACTTAGCCGGGAGGCCCTACACCTTC. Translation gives CASNLAGRPYTF. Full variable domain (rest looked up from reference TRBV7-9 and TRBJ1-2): DTGVSQNPRHKITKRGQNVTFRCDPISEHNRLYWYRQTLGQGPEFLTYFQNEAQLEKSRLLSDRFSAERPKGSFSTLEIQRTEQGDSAMYLCASNLAGRPYTFGSGTRLTVV.

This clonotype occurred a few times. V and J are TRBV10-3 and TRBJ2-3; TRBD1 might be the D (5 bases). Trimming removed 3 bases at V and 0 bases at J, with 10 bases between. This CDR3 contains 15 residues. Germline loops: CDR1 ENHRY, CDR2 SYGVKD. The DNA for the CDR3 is TGTGCCATCAGTGAACCAGGGTATAGCACAGATACGCAGTATTTT. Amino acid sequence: CAISEPGYSTDTQYF.

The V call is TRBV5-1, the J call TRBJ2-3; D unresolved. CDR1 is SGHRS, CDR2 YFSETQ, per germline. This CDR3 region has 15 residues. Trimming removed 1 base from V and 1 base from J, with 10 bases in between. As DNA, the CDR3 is TGCGCCAGCAGCTTGAATGCCCAGGGCACAGATACGCAGTATTTT. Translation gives CASSLNAQGTDTQYF.

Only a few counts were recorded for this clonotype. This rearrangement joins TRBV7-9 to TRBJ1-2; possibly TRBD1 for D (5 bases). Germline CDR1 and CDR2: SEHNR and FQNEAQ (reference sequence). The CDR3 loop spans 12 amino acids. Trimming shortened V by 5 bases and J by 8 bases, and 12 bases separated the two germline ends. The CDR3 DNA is TGTGCCAGCAGCCCGTGGGGGGACGGCTACACCTTC. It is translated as CASSPWGDGYTF. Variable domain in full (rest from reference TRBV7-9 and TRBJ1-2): DTGVSQNPRHKITKRGQNVTFRCDPISEHNRLYWYRQTLGQGPEFLTYFQNEAQLEKSRLLSDRFSAERPKGSFSTLEIQRTEQGDSAMYLCASSPWGDGYTFGSGTRLTVV.

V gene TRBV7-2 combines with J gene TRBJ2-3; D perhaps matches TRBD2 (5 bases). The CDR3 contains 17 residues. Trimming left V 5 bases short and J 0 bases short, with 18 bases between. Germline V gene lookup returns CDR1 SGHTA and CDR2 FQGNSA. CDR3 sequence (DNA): TGTGCCAGCAGCCCACATCCCACGGGGTCAAGCACAGATACGCAGTATTTT. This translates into CASSPHPTGSSTDTQYF. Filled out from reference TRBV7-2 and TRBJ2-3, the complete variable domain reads GAGVSQSPSNKVTEKGKDVELRCDPISGHTALYWYRQSLGQGLEFLIYFQGNSAPDKSGLPSDRFSAERTGGSVSTLTIQRTQQEDSAVYLCASSPHPTGSSTDTQYFGPGTRLTVL.

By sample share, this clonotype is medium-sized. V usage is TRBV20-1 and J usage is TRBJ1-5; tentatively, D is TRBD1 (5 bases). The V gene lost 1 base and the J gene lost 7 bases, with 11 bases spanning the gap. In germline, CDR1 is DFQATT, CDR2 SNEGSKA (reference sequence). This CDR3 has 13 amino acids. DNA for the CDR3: TGCAGTGCTAGAGGGGGCGCGGGGCAGCCCCAGCATTTT. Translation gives CSARGGAGQPQHF.

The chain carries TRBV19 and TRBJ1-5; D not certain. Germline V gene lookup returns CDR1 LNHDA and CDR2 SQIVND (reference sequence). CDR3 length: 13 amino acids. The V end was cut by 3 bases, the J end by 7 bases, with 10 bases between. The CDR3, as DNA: TGTGCCAGTAGTATGGGCGGAGGCCAGCCCCAGCATTTT. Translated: CASSMGGGQPQHF.

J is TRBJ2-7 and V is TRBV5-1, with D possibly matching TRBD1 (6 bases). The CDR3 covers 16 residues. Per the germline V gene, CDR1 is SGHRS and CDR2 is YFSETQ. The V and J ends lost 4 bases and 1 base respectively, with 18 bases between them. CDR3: CASSPTGQSLSYEQYF. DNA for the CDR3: TGCGCCAGCAGCCCGACCGGACAGTCACTTTCCTACGAGCAGTACTTC.

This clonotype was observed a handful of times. CDR3 residues: CASSLGQGANEKLFF. Written as DNA, the CDR3 is TGTGCCAGCAGCCTAGGACAGGGGGCTAATGAAAAACTGTTTTTT. The chain employs TRBV7-9 and TRBJ1-4, with 10 bases identical to TRBD1. V was pared by 5 bases and J by 3 bases, with 3 bases of the junction left unmatched. Germline CDR1 is SEHNR and CDR2 is FQNEAQ (reference sequence). The CDR3 loop spans 15 amino acids.

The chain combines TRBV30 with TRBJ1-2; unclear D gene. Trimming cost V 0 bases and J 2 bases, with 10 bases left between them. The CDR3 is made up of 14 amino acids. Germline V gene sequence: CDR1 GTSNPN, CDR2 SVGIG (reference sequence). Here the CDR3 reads CAWSVTTTNYGYTF. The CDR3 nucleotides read TGTGCCTGGAGTGTGACAACTACGAACTATGGCTACACCTTC.